Below are 9 T cell receptor beta chains sequenced from a single sample in a study of blood T cells in healthy people across ages. Primed by a sample-barcoded 5' primer and a J-beta primer mix, a second PCR proceeded for 7 to 11 cycles. MiXCR, run by TCRdb on the 5' RACE reads, gives a single entry per CDR3 protein. This table holds about 620,000 distinct CDR3 sequences, roughly half found once. Sequenced input: blood. These receptors were collected from a woman of 80 years or more in good health.

Concerning this clonotype: This may arise from a read error, as a much more abundant clone is one base away. The chain uses TRBV11-2 and TRBJ2-3, with TRBD2 identical over 7 bases. The CDR3 runs to 15 residues. J was trimmed by 3 bases and V by 5 bases; bases with no gene match: 8. Germline lookup yields CDR1 SGHAT and CDR2 FQNNGV. CDR3 DNA sequence: TGTGCCAGCAGCCCTCGGGGGGATCAAACAGATACGCAGTATTTT. Amino acids: CASSPRGDQTDTQYF.

Here the CDR3 DNA reads TGTGCCACCAGCAGAGGGACTAGCGGACAAGAGACCCAGTACTTC. Translation gives CATSRGTSGQETQYF. The rearrangement joins TRBV15 to TRBJ2-5; 10 bases are shared with TRBD2. Per the germline V gene, CDR1 is LNHNV and CDR2 is YYDKDF (reference sequence). With V trimmed by 1 base and J by 2 bases, 1 base remained unmatched. The CDR3 has 15 residues.

This chain connects TRBV18 to TRBJ2-1; D may be TRBD2 (6 bases). Germline lookup yields CDR1 KGHSH and CDR2 LQKENI. The CDR3 loop spans 14 amino acids. V lost 3 bases, J lost 13 bases, and 19 bases lay in between. The CDR3 spells CASSPRRLVYTQFF. The CDR3 DNA reads as TGTGCCAGCTCACCGCGACGACTAGTTTATACCCAGTTCTTC. The full variable domain, with the rest looked up from reference TRBV18 and TRBJ2-1, is NAGVMQNPRHLVRRRGQEARLRCSPMKGHSHVYWYRQLPEEGLKFMVYLQKENIIDESGMPKERFSAEFPKEGPSILRIQQVVRGDSAAYFCASSPRRLVYTQFFGPGTRLTVL.

This clonotype was seen a handful of times. V and J are TRBV12-3 or TRBV12-4 and TRBJ2-3, with D unresolved. The CDR3 has 12 residues. V was pared by 6 bases and J by 5 bases, with 9 bases between. CDR3 loop: CASRPFVDTQYF. In DNA form, the CDR3 reads TGTGCCAGCAGGCCCTTCGTAGATACGCAGTATTTT.

This clonotype was found a few times. The chain couples TRBV29-1 to TRBJ2-2; perhaps TRBD2 as D (5 bases). The germline V and J ends were trimmed by 6 bases and 3 bases, with 11 bases remaining between them. The CDR3 is 13 amino acids. The germline CDR1 and CDR2 sequences are SQVTM and ANQGSEA. CDR3 nucleotides: TGCAGCGTCTGGAGGCCAGACACCGGGGAGCTGTTTTTT. This codes for CSVWRPDTGELFF.

This clonotype was seen at least ten times. The genes are TRBV5-1 and TRBJ2-5, with a possible D match to TRBD2 (6 bases). Trimming removed 4 bases from V and 0 bases from J, with 7 bases in between. The CDR3 has 13 residues. The germline CDR1 and CDR2 sequences are SGHRS and YFSETQ. CDR3 coding DNA: TGCGCCAGCAGCCGGGGGTACCAAGAGACCCAGTACTTC. Its translation: CASSRGYQETQYF.

The chain is built from TRBV6-1 and TRBJ2-7; 10 bases are shared with TRBD2. V shed 8 bases and J 4 bases; nucleotides not matched to a gene: 11. This CDR3 spans 15 amino acids. Germline V gene data show CDR1 as MNHNS and CDR2 as SASEGT. The CDR3 DNA is TGTGCCAGCTTGGGGGCTAGCGGGAGAAAGTACGAGCAGTACTTC. Protein product: CASLGASGRKYEQYF.

This chain uses TRBV15 with TRBJ2-2, with TRBD1 matching 8 bases. Germline V gene sequence: CDR1 LNHNV, CDR2 YYDKDF (reference sequence). V gave up 2 bases and J gave up 3 bases; unmatched junction bases: 11. This CDR3 spans 18 amino acids. Here the CDR3 reads CATSRRDRGYLHTGELFF. The CDR3 coding sequence is TGTGCCACCAGCAGACGCGACAGGGGTTACCTTCACACCGGGGAGCTGTTTTTT.

This clonotype was counted ten times or more. The V and J genes are TRBV11-2 and TRBJ2-3; TRBD1 matches at 9 bases. Germline CDR1 reads SGHAT; CDR2 reads FQNNGV. The junction had 11 bases not matched to a gene; V was cut back by 7 bases and J by 3 bases. CDR3 size: 16 residues. The chain's CDR3 is CASTKGTGSSTDTQYF. The CDR3 DNA sequence: TGTGCCAGCACCAAAGGGACAGGGAGTTCAACAGATACGCAGTATTTT.